The 2 T cell receptor beta chains reported below all come from one sample, sequenced in a study of response to subunit inactivated influenza vaccine. MiXCR, applied by TCRdb to the RT-PCR reads, yields one record per CDR3 protein. The repertoire consists of 250,000 to 350,000 distinct CDR3 sequences, with 22% occurring once and the leading ten covering approximately 10%. The sequences come from PBMCs from blood, collected about 20 months after vaccination. The source of these receptors is a man aged 50 to 69 who received an inactivated influenza vaccine.

The rearrangement joins TRBV20-1 to TRBJ2-2; 11 bases line up with TRBD1. There are 15 residues in the CDR3. The germline gives CDR1 DFQATT, CDR2 SNEGSKA (reference sequence). With V trimmed by 4 bases and J by 5 bases, 6 bases remained unmatched. CDR3 amino acids: CSATPRDRGTGELFF. The CDR3 bases are TGCAGTGCTACCCCCCGGGACAGGGGGACCGGGGAGCTGTTTTTT.

This clonotype has ten or more counts. The chain combines TRBV7-8 with TRBJ1-5; 9 bases align to TRBD1. The trim removed 2 bases at V and 2 bases at J, leaving 7 bases unmatched. In germline, CDR1 is SGHVS, CDR2 FQNEAQ. The CDR3 is 17 residues long. CDR3 sequence reads: CASSLRLDRGRNQPQHF. The CDR3 nucleotides are TGTGCCAGCAGCTTAAGGCTGGACAGGGGTCGCAATCAGCCCCAGCATTTT.